The source of this TCR beta chain is a study of blood T cell repertoires in COVID-19. The overall study: COVID-19 samples from acute and convalescent phases originated in the United States, Italy and Spain. T cells, B-cell-depleted T cells, or PBMCs supplied cDNA or gDNA.

Followed over time, Seattle patients had been enrolled while infection was active. Under the authors' procedure: From reference gene primer amplification, estimates of nucleated cell counts were derived. Sequenced by immunoSEQ multiplex PCR; TCRdb stores in-frame clones only, minus some. That table is the source of V, J and clone size, and D and trimming were worked out from the DNA. The sample yields about 320,000 clones, roughly 89% seen once. This CDR3 has 12 amino acids. CDR1 and CDR2 (germline): LGHDT, YNNKEL (reference sequence). The ends were cut back, 4 bases at V and 7 bases at J, with 11 bases in the middle.

V gene TRBV3-1 (or the pseudogene TRBV3-2) combines with J gene TRBJ2-7; D might be TRBD2 (5 bases). Sequenced sample: peripheral blood. The receptor comes from a woman younger than 45 with COVID-19, enrolled during active disease. The chain's CDR3 is CASSPWTGEQYF. CDR3 nucleotides: TGTGCCAGCAGCCCCTGGACGGGGGAGCAGTACTTC.